This TCR beta chain comes out of a study of cytomegalovirus exposure and HLA in healthy donors. Study-wide results and limits: Specific recognition of CMV antigens was confirmed in vitro for three chains (all CMV-associated).

PCR was performed using 60 Vbeta and 13 Jbeta primers. The data were produced by immunoSEQ multiplex PCR, yet TCRdb's version contains in-frame clones alone and is incomplete. The profile shows about 130,000 clones, 70% to 80% of them singletons. As for this clone: Antigen specificity is unknown.

Material for sequencing was PBMCs. The clonotype was recovered from a human donor in good health.

The CDR3 loop reads CASSIRASGRWDEQYF. The CDR3 DNA follows: TGTGCCAGTAGTATCCGCGCTAGCGGGAGGTGGGACGAGCAGTACTTC. The rearrangement links TRBV19 to TRBJ2-7; 11 bases align to TRBD2. CDR3 length: 16 residues. With 3 bases clipped from V and 5 bases from J, the junction kept 9 bases outside the gene matches. Germline V CDR1 and CDR2: LNHDA, SQIVND (reference sequence).